This T cell receptor (beta chain) was documented in a study of tissue T cells after allogeneic stem cell transplantation. Notes on the study in general: The patient cohort was small and clinically heterogeneous, with limited sampling depth. Which tissue TCRs were alloreactive or antigen-specific was not determined. Some clones might be persisting host cells. Across patients, clones rarely overlapped, yet motif clusters were shared tissue-specifically.

Sequencing of TCRbeta CDR3 at survey depth gave sequences and template counts. The assay was immunoSEQ multiplex PCR, and TCRdb's table has in-frame clones only and misses some. The sample gives approximately 20,000 clones, roughly three quarters of which show up once; roughly 0.38% is in the top ten. Notes on this clone: As yet, its antigen is unknown. The genes are named according to mouse. Sequencing ends 1 residue short of the CDR3 end; the germline J gene provides the rest.

Deletions cut 0 bases from V and 1 base from J, with 8 bases between. This CDR3 has 15 amino acids. Germline CDR1 LGHNA, CDR2 YSYQKL. Specimen: blood. The chain is built from TRBV2 and TRBJ2-5; possible D gene TRBD2, 6 bases. The sequence derives from a female BALB/c mouse in good health. The strain's MHC: H2-d. CDR3 sequence: CASSQDMGDQDTQYF. The sequenced CDR3 bases are TGTGCCAGCAGCCAAGATATGGGGGACCAAGACACCCAGTAC.